This TCR beta chain was recovered during a study of blood T cell repertoires in COVID-19. The overall study: COVID-19 samples, acute and convalescent, were from the United States, Italy and Spain. T cells, B-cell-depleted T cells, or PBMCs supplied cDNA or gDNA.

Clones were read by immunoSEQ multiplex PCR, and TCRdb kept only the in-frame ones, dropping some. This table holds some 490,000 clones, 70% to 90% found once. In this sample, this clone turned up a few times. Trimming left V 5 bases short and J 3 bases short, with 10 bases between. Germline V lookup: CDR1 LNHDA, CDR2 SQIVND (reference sequence). This CDR3 has 13 residues. Sequenced input: peripheral blood. J is TRBJ1-1 and V is TRBV19; D might be TRBD1 (6 bases). The TCR originated in a human donor in a cohort sampled during active COVID-19. The CDR3, as DNA: TGTGCCAGTAGTTCGAACAGGGACACTGAAGCTTTCTTT. This gives the protein CASSSNRDTEAFF.